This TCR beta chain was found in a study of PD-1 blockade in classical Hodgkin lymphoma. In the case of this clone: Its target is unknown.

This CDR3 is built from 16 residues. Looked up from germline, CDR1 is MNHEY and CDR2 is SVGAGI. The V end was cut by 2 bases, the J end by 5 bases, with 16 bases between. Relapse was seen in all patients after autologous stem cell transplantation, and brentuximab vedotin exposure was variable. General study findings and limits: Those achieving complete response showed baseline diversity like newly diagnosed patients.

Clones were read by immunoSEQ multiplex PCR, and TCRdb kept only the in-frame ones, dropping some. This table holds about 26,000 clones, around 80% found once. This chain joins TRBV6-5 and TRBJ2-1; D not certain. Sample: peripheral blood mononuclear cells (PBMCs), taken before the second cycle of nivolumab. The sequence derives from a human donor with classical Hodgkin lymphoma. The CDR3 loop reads CASSYGYSFRDNEQFF. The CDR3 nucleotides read TGTGCCAGCAGTTACGGCTACTCCTTCCGGGACAATGAGCAGTTCTTC.